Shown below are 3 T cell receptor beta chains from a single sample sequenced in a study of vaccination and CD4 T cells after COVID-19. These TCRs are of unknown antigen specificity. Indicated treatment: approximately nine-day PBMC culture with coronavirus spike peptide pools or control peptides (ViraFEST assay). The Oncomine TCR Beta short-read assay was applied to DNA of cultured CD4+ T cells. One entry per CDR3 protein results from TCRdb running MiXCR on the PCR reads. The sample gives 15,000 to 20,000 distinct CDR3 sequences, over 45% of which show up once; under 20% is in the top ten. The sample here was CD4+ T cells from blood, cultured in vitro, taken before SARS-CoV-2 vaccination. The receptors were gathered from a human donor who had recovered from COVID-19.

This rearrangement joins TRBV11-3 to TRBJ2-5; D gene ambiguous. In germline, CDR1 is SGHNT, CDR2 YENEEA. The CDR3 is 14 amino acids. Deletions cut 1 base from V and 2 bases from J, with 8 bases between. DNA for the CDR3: TGTGCCAGCAGCTTAGGAACAGTTCAAGAGACCCAGTACTTC. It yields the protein CASSLGTVQETQYF.

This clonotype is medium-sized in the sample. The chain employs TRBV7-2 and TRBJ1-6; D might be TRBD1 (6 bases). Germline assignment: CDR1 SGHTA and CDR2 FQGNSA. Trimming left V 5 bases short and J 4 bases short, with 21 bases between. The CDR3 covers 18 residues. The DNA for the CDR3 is TGTGCCAGCAGCACGGGGACCGGGGGCAGGAGTTATAATTCACCCCTCCACTTT. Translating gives CASSTGTGGRSYNSPLHF.

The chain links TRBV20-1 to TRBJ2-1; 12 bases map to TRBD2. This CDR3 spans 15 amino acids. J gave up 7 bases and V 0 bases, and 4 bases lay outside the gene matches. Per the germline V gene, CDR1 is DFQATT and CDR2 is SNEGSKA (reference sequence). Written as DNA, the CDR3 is TGCAGTGCTAGAGATTTTCTAGCGGGAGGGAATGAGCAGTTCTTC. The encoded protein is CSARDFLAGGNEQFF.